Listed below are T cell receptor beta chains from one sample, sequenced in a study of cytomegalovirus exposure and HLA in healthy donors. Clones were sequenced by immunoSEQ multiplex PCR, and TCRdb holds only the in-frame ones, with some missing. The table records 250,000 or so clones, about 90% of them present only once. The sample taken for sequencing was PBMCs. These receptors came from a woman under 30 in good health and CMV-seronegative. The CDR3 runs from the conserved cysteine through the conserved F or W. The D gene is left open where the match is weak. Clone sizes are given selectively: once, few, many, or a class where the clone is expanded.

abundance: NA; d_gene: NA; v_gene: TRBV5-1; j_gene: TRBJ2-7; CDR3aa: CASSLVSGTQYEQYF; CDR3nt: TGCGCCAGCAGCTTGGTATCCGGGACACAATACGAGCAGTACTTC
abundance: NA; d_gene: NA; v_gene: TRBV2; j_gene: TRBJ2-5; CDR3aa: CASSEVGAGRYQETQYF; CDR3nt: TGTGCCAGCAGTGAAGTGGGGGCAGGGCGGTACCAAGAGACCCAGTACTTC
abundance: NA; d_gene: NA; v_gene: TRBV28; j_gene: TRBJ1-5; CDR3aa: CASSPGSGAWDQPQHF; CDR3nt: TGTGCCAGCAGTCCGGGGTCAGGGGCGTGGGATCAGCCCCAGCATTTT
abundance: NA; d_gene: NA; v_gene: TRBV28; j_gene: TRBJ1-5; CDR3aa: CASSRRGKGPQHF; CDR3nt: TGTGCCAGCAGTCGAAGGGGGAAGGGGCCCCAGCATTTT
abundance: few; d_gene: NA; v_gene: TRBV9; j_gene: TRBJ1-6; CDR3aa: CASSIGGDSPLHF; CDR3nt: TGTGCCAGCAGCATCGGGGGGGATTCACCCCTCCACTTT
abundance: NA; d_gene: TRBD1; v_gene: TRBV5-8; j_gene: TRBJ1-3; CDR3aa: CASSSRQGDTIYF; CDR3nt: TGTGCCAGCAGCTCAAGACAGGGAGACACCATATATTTT
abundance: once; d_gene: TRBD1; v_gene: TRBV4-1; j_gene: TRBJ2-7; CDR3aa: CASSHRDRNYYEQYF; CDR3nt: TGCGCCAGCAGCCACCGGGACAGGAACTACTACGAGCAGTACTTC
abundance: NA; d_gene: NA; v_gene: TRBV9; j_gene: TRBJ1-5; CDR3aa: CASSVGQINQPQHF; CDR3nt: TGTGCCAGCAGCGTTGGACAGATCAATCAGCCCCAGCATTTT
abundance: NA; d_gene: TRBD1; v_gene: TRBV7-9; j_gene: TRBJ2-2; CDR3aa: CASSLGQGRPGELFF; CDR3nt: TGTGCCAGCAGCTTAGGACAGGGAAGACCCGGGGAGCTGTTTTTT
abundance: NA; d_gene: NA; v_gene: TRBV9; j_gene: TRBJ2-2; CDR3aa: CASSQTLGYTGELFF; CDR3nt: TGTGCCAGCAGCCAGACTCTAGGTTACACCGGGGAGCTGTTTTTT
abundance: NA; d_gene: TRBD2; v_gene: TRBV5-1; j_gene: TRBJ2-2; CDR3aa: CASRDSGGRNTGELFF; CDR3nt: TGCGCCAGCAGAGATAGCGGGGGCCGTAACACCGGGGAGCTGTTTTTT
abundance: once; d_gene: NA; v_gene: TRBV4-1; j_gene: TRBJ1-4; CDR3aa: CASSQGQDNEKLFF; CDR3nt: TGCGCCAGCAGCCAAGGACAGGACAATGAAAAACTGTTTTTT
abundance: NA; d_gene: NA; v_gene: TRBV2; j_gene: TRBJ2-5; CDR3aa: CATLRTTSGETQYF; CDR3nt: TGTGCCACCCTACGGACTACCTCGGGAGAGACCCAGTACTTC
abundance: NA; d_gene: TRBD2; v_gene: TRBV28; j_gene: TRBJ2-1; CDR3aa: CASRPVAGGPANEQFF; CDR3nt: TGTGCCAGCAGACCCGTAGCGGGGGGGCCTGCCAATGAGCAGTTCTTC
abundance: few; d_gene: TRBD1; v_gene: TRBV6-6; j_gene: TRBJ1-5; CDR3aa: CASSRTGEVEPQHF; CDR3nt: TGTGCCAGCAGTCGGACAGGGGAGGTAGAGCCCCAGCATTTT
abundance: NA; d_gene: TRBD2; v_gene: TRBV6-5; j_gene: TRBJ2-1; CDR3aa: CASSPVGGSYNEQFF; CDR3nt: TGTGCCAGCTCTCCTGTCGGGGGGTCCTACAATGAGCAGTTCTTC
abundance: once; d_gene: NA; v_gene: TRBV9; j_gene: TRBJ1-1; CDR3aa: CASSVDQGPEAEAFF; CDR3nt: TGTGCCAGCAGCGTAGATCAAGGCCCCGAGGCTGAAGCTTTCTTT
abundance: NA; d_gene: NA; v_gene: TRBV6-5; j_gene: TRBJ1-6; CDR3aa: CASSYSIGGGGSPLHF; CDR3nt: TGTGCCAGCAGTTACTCGATTGGTGGGGGAGGATCACCCCTCCACTTT
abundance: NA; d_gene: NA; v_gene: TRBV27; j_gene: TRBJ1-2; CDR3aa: CASSIQGSNGYTF; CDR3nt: TGTGCCAGCAGTATCCAGGGGAGTAATGGCTACACCTTC
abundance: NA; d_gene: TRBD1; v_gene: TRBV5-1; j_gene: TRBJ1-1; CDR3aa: CASSLTKPGQTNTEAFF; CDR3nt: TGCGCCAGCAGCTTGACGAAACCGGGACAGACGAACACTGAAGCTTTCTTT
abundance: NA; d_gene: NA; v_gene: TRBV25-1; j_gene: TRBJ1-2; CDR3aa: CASSSGSNYGYTF; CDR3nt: TGTGCCAGCAGTTCAGGTTCTAACTATGGCTACACCTTC
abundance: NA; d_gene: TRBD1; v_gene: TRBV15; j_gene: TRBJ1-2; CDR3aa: CATSRTEDRGLGGYTF; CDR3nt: TGTGCCACCAGCAGAACAGAGGACAGGGGGTTAGGTGGCTACACCTTC
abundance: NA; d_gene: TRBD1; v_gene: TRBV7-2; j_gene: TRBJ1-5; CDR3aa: CASSSTGGVQPQHF; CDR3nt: TGTGCCAGCAGCTCTACAGGGGGCGTTCAGCCCCAGCATTTT
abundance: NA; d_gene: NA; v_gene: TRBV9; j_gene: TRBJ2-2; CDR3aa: CASSVGGLNTGELFF; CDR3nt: TGTGCCAGCAGCGTAGGAGGGCTGAACACCGGGGAGCTGTTTTTT
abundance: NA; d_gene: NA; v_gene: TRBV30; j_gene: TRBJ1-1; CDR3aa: CAWTRDKNTEAFF; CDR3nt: TGTGCCTGGACCCGGGACAAGAACACTGAAGCTTTCTTT
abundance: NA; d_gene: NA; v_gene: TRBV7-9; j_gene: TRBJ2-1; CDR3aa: CASSLAGAYNEQFF; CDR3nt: TGTGCCAGCAGCTTAGCAGGGGCATACAATGAGCAGTTCTTC
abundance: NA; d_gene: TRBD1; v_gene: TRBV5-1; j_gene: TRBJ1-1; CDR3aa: CASGLGTAQEGTEAFF; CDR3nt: TGCGCCAGCGGCCTTGGGACAGCCCAGGAAGGCACTGAAGCTTTCTTT
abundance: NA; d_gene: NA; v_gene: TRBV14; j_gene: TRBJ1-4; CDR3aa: CASSQSSAEVLLRREKLFF; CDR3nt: TGTGCCAGCAGCCAAAGTTCAGCCGAGGTCTTACTACGTAGGGAAAAACTGTTTTTT
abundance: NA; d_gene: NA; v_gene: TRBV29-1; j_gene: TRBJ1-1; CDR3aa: CSVEDLGERVTEAFF; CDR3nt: TGCAGCGTTGAGGATCTAGGAGAACGGGTCACTGAAGCTTTCTTT
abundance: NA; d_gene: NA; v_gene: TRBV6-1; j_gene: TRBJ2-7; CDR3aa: CASSEAESYEQYF; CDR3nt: TGTGCCAGCAGTGAAGCGGAGTCCTACGAGCAGTACTTC
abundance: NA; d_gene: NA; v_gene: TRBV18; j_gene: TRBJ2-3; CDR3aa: CASSPPRDTQYF; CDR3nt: TGTGCCAGCTCACCACCGAGGGATACGCAGTATTTT
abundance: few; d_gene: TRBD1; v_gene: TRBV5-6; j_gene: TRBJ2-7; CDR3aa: CASSAADRGYEQYF; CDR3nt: TGTGCCAGCAGCGCGGCGGACAGGGGCTACGAGCAGTACTTC
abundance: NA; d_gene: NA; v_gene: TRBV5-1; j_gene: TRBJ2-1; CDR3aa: CASSFSGYNEQFF; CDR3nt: TGCGCCAGCAGTTTCTCAGGATACAATGAGCAGTTCTTC
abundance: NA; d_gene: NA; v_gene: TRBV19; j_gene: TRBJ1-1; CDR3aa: CASRDQGWAEAFF; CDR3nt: TGTGCCAGTAGGGATCAGGGTTGGGCTGAAGCTTTCTTT
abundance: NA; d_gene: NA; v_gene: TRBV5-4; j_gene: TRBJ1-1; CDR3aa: CACSGVNTEAFF; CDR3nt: TGTGCCTGCTCGGGAGTGAACACTGAAGCTTTCTTT
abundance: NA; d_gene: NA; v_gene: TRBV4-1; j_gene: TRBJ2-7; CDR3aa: CASSQDLMSAYEQYF; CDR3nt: TGCGCCAGCAGCCAAGATCTTATGAGCGCCTACGAGCAGTACTTC
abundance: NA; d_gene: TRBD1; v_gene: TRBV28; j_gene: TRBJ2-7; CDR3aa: CASSLVRWTGVIEQYF; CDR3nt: TGTGCCAGCAGTTTAGTTCGCTGGACAGGGGTAATCGAGCAGTACTTC
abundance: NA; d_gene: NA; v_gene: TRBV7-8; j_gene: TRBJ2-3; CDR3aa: CASSLARQGEGTDTQYF; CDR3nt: TGTGCCAGCAGCTTAGCGCGCCAGGGGGAGGGCACAGATACGCAGTATTTT
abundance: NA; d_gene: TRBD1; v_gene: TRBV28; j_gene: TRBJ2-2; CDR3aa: CASSPLPGTGYAGELFF; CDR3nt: TGTGCCAGCAGCCCTTTACCAGGGACAGGGTATGCCGGGGAGCTGTTTTTT
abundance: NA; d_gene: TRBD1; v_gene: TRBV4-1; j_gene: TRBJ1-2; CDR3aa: CASSQAGGNGGYTF; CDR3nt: TGCGCCAGCAGCCAAGCAGGGGGCAACGGTGGCTACACCTTC
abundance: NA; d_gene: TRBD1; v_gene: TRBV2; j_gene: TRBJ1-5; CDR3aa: CATSMGQLNQPQHF; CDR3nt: TGTGCCACCTCTATGGGACAGCTTAATCAGCCCCAGCATTTT
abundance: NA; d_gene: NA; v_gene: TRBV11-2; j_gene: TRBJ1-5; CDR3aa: CASSLSPSTGLNQPQHF; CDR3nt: TGTGCCAGCAGCCTATCCCCGTCAACTGGGCTCAATCAGCCCCAGCATTTT
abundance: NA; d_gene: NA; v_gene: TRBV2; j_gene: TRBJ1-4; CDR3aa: CASTPGAVNEKLFF; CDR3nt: TGTGCCAGCACCCCTGGGGCAGTAAATGAAAAACTGTTTTTT
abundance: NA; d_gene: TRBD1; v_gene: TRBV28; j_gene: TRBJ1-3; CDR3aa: CASSFEGAPGNTIYF; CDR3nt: TGTGCCAGCAGTTTCGAGGGGGCGCCTGGAAACACCATATATTTT